Presented here are 27 T cell receptor beta chains from one specimen sequenced in a study of blood T cells in healthy people across ages. Sample-barcoded 5' priming and a J-beta primer mix drove a second PCR of roughly 7 to 11 cycles. TCRdb reanalysed the 5' RACE reads using MiXCR and keeps one entry per CDR3 protein. Among about 2 million distinct CDR3 sequences listed, around half were seen once. Specimen: blood. These receptors were obtained from a woman aged 40 to 50 in good health.

The chain carries TRBV7-2 and TRBJ1-4; 11 nucleotides line up with TRBD1. Trimming at V came to 4 bases and at J to 8 bases, leaving 6 bases not matched to a gene. Germline V gene data show CDR1 as SGHTA and CDR2 as FQGNSA. CDR3 length: 15 residues. CDR3 amino acids: CASSWTGGRGEKLFF. In DNA form, the CDR3 reads TGTGCCAGCAGCTGGACAGGGGGCAGGGGGGAAAAACTGTTTTTT.

Only one count was recorded for this clonotype. The rearrangement links TRBV6-5 to TRBJ2-2; 11 nucleotides match TRBD2. The CDR3 sequence is 15 residues long. The germline V gene encodes CDR1 MNHEY and CDR2 SVGAGI. V was pared by 4 bases and J by 5 bases, with 3 bases of the junction left unmatched. CDR3 amino acids: CASSSGTSGTGELFF. CDR3 bases: TGTGCCAGCAGTTCCGGGACTAGCGGTACCGGGGAGCTGTTTTTT.

The V call is TRBV9, the J call TRBJ2-7; D unresolved. V lost 4 bases, J lost 7 bases, and 15 bases lay in between. Germline V gene sequence: CDR1 SGDLS, CDR2 YYNGEE. The CDR3 runs 13 residues. CDR3 loop: CASSYRLPDEQYF. For the CDR3, the DNA is TGTGCCAGCAGCTATAGACTCCCCGATGAGCAGTACTTC.

This clonotype has a handful of counts. This rearrangement joins TRBV5-6 to TRBJ2-3, with D perhaps matching TRBD1 (6 bases). The CDR3 contains 15 residues. Looked up from germline, CDR1 is SGHDT and CDR2 is YYEEEE. Trimming took off 4 bases at V and 0 bases at J, with 12 bases between the two ends. CDR3 coding DNA: TGTGCCAGCAGCCGACTACAGGGAAGCACAGATACGCAGTATTTT. Its protein product is CASSRLQGSTDTQYF.

A few counts support this clonotype. The chain is built from TRBV20-1 and TRBJ1-2, with D possibly TRBD1 on 5 matching bases. Per the germline V gene, CDR1 is DFQATT and CDR2 is SNEGSKA (reference sequence). Trimming stripped 5 bases from V and 4 bases from J, with 17 bases between. The CDR3 extends over 14 amino acids. This chain's CDR3 is CSAQGPDQAYGYTF. In DNA, the CDR3 is TGCAGTGCTCAGGGACCAGATCAGGCCTATGGCTACACCTTC.

This clonotype has a count of ten or more. The chain has TRBV12-3 or TRBV12-4 and TRBJ2-1; 11 bases match TRBD2. V gave up 5 bases and J gave up 1 base; unmatched junction bases: 4. The CDR3 extends over 16 amino acids. The CDR3 here is CASSPGLAASYNEQFF. The CDR3 coding sequence is TGTGCCAGCAGTCCGGGACTAGCGGCGTCCTACAATGAGCAGTTCTTC.

The CDR3 DNA reads as TGTGCCGGCACATCTAGAAGACAGGGAGGATTTTTAACTAATGAAAAACTGTTTTTT. Translating it yields CAGTSRRQGGFLTNEKLFF. The chain employs TRBV28 and TRBJ1-4, with 7 bases identical to TRBD1. Germline V gene lookup returns CDR1 MDHEN and CDR2 SYDVKM. This CDR3 is built from 19 residues. V trimming: 11 bases; J trimming: 1 base; junction bases outside the gene matches: 22.

The rearrangement joins TRBV6-2 or TRBV6-3 to TRBJ2-7, with 8 bases that match TRBD1. CDR3 length: 15 amino acids. V was pared by 2 bases and J by 3 bases, with 6 bases of the junction left unmatched. Germline V gives CDR1 MNHEY, CDR2 SVGEGT. CDR3 nucleotide sequence: TGTGCCAGCAGTTACACTGGACAGGGCCACTACGAGCAGTACTTC. Its translation is CASSYTGQGHYEQYF.

V gene TRBV7-2 combines with J gene TRBJ2-7; perhaps D is TRBD1 or TRBD2 (5 bases each). CDR3 length equals 15 residues. Trimming left V 5 bases short and J 4 bases short, with 18 bases between. Germline CDR1 reads SGHTA; CDR2 reads FQGNSA. The CDR3 nucleotides read TGTGCCAGCAGCCTGGGTGGGGGTTTAGGATACGAGCAGTACTTC. Amino acids: CASSLGGGLGYEQYF.

This clonotype was observed many times. V is TRBV20-1 and J is TRBJ2-5, with D possibly matching TRBD2 (6 bases). V was pared by 3 bases and J by 11 bases, with 25 bases between. From germline, CDR1 is DFQATT and CDR2 SNEGSKA (reference sequence). The CDR3 totals 15 residues. The CDR3 bases are TGCAGTGCTAGGAAACCGGGACTTCAAGTGGGTGAGCAGTACTTC. It encodes CSARKPGLQVGEQYF.

The rearrangement uses TRBV2 and TRBJ2-7; TRBD2 aligns across 9 bases. J gave up 3 bases and V 7 bases, and 7 bases lay outside the gene matches. The germline CDR1 and CDR2 sequences are SNHLY and FYNNEI. The CDR3 covers 14 residues. The CDR3 reads CASTDRAGGYEQYF. The CDR3, as DNA: TGTGCCAGCACCGACCGAGCGGGGGGCTACGAGCAGTACTTC.

The genes are TRBV7-9 and TRBJ2-1; 10 positions match TRBD1. Unmatched junction bases numbered 10, after V lost 5 bases and J lost 9 bases. The CDR3 loop spans 15 amino acids. Germline V gives CDR1 SEHNR, CDR2 FQNEAQ (reference sequence). CDR3 nucleotide sequence: TGTGCCAGCAGCCATGACAGGGGGCGTCTCGGTGAGCAGTTCTTC. Amino acids: CASSHDRGRLGEQFF.

V is TRBV9 and J is TRBJ2-1; no clear D gene. From germline, CDR1 is SGDLS and CDR2 YYNGEE. V lost 0 bases and J 0 bases, leaving 4 bases between the germline ends. CDR3 length: 14 amino acids. CDR3 loop: CASSVVSSYNEQFF. The CDR3 nucleotides are TGTGCCAGCAGCGTAGTGAGCTCCTACAATGAGCAGTTCTTC.

This chain connects TRBV27 to TRBJ2-3; D is undetermined. Germline V gene sequence: CDR1 MNHEY, CDR2 SMNVEV (reference sequence). V lost 2 bases, J lost 5 bases, and 14 bases lay in between. There are 15 residues in the CDR3. CDR3 in amino acids: CASSLRQPDVDTQYF. CDR3 sequence (DNA): TGTGCCAGCAGTTTAAGGCAACCGGACGTAGATACGCAGTATTTT.

This chain connects TRBV15 to TRBJ1-1, with unresolved D. This CDR3 contains 14 residues. The germline CDR1 and CDR2 sequences are LNHNV and YYDKDF (reference sequence). Trimming removed 0 bases at V and 7 bases at J, with 12 bases between. The CDR3 is CATSRDAGGGEAFF. The CDR3, as DNA: TGTGCCACCAGCAGAGACGCAGGTGGAGGTGAAGCTTTCTTT.

Ten or more counts support this clonotype. The chain uses TRBV12-3 or TRBV12-4 and TRBJ1-2; D is undetermined. This CDR3 is 12 amino acids long. The germline V and J ends were trimmed by 1 base and 3 bases, with 3 bases remaining between them. The CDR3, as DNA: TGTGCCAGCAGTTTAGATTACTATGGCTACACCTTC. This translates into CASSLDYYGYTF.

The chain carries TRBV5-1 and TRBJ2-2; D perhaps matches TRBD1 (6 bases). The V gene's germline CDR1 is SGHRS and CDR2 YFSETQ. The CDR3 extends over 14 amino acids. V gave up 4 bases and J gave up 5 bases, with 12 bases separating them. CDR3: CASSIRDITGELFF. The CDR3 region has the DNA TGCGCCAGCAGCATCCGGGACATAACCGGGGAGCTGTTTTTT.

This clonotype was counted a few times. This chain uses TRBV5-1 with TRBJ2-7; possibly TRBD2 for D (6 bases). Trimming shortened V by 4 bases and J by 1 base, and 15 bases separated the two germline ends. CDR1 and CDR2 from the germline V gene are SGHRS and YFSETQ. The CDR3 runs to 15 residues. CDR3 bases: TGCGCCAGCAGCCACGGACGGGGGATTTCCTACGAGCAGTACTTC. Translated: CASSHGRGISYEQYF.

The V and J genes are TRBV6-6 and TRBJ2-5; D is undetermined. Germline V lookup: CDR1 MNHNY, CDR2 SVGAGI (reference sequence). The CDR3 is 14 residues long. Trimming took off 2 bases at V and 1 base at J, with 8 bases between the two ends. This CDR3 reads CASSYTTAQETQYF. The CDR3 bases are TGTGCCAGCAGTTACACGACGGCCCAAGAGACCCAGTACTTC.

Comment on this clonotype: Being one base from a much bigger clone, this may be a read error. J is TRBJ2-7 and V is TRBV10-3; either TRBD1 or TRBD2 may fit D (7 bases each). The germline V and J ends were trimmed by 5 bases and 7 bases, with 15 bases remaining between them. The length of the CDR3 is 13 residues. Germline V gives CDR1 ENHRY, CDR2 SYGVKD. The chain's CDR3 is CAISPQGRDEQYF. The CDR3 DNA follows: TGTGCCATCAGTCCACAGGGGAGGGATGAGCAGTACTTC.

The chain couples TRBV7-2 to TRBJ1-2; TRBD1 is a possible D gene (6 bases). The CDR3 contains 16 residues. The V end was cut by 3 bases, the J end by 7 bases, with 21 bases between. Germline V gene data show CDR1 as SGHTA and CDR2 as FQGNSA. CDR3 sequence (DNA): TGTGCCAGCAGCTTGCGGGTGGCAGGGGAAGGTGGTGGCTACACCTTC. Protein: CASSLRVAGEGGGYTF.

The genes are TRBV5-1 and TRBJ1-4; 9 positions match TRBD1. Germline trimming cut 4 bases from V and 8 bases from J; bases unmatched to any gene: 6. The CDR3 totals 14 residues. Germline lookup yields CDR1 SGHRS and CDR2 YFSETQ. The CDR3 region has the DNA TGCGCCAGCAGCCCGAGGACAGGGGAAGAAAAACTGTTTTTT. It encodes CASSPRTGEEKLFF.

On this clonotype itself: Relative to the germline gene, one junction end is altered; a read error may explain this. V is TRBV29-1 and J is TRBJ2-1; TRBD2 aligns across 10 bases. Germline V gene sequence: CDR1 SQVTM, CDR2 ANQGSEA. This CDR3 spans 18 amino acids. The CDR3 nucleotides are TGCAGCGTTGATGGTCTAGCGGGGGACCCGGGGACCTACGATGAGCAGTTCTTC. Amino acid sequence: CSVDGLAGDPGTYDEQFF.

There are many counts of this clonotype. J is TRBJ1-2 and V is TRBV29-1; D is unclear. Between the trimmed V and J ends, which lost 0 bases and 8 bases, there was a span of 13 bases. Germline CDR1 SQVTM, CDR2 ANQGSEA. This CDR3 comprises 13 residues. The CDR3 nucleotides are TGCAGCGTTGAAGAAGGCGGCGTAGGGGGCTACACCTTC. It specifies CSVEEGGVGGYTF.

Notes on this clonotype: A junction boundary mismatches the germline segment, possibly from a read error. J is TRBJ2-1 and V is TRBV7-9; D is perhaps TRBD1 (5 bases). There are 12 residues in the CDR3. Germline V lookup: CDR1 SEHNR, CDR2 FQNEAQ (reference sequence). The CDR3 is CTSSSSGWEQFF. For the CDR3, the DNA is TGTACCAGCAGCTCATCAGGGTGGGAGCAGTTCTTC.

This clonotype was found a few times. This CDR3 reads CASSLVHSPNQPQHF. In DNA, the CDR3 is TGTGCCAGCAGCTTGGTTCACAGCCCCAATCAGCCCCAGCATTTT. The V gene is TRBV5-5, the J gene TRBJ1-5; D call uncertain. The CDR3 contains 15 residues. Germline-derived CDR1 and CDR2 are SGHKS and YYEKEE (reference sequence). Trimming shortened V by 0 bases and J by 3 bases, and 10 bases separated the two germline ends.

This clonotype was detected a few times. This rearrangement joins TRBV7-2 to TRBJ2-3; possibly TRBD2 for D (5 bases). The germline gives CDR1 SGHTA, CDR2 FQGNSA. Between the trimmed V and J ends, which lost 1 base and 6 bases, there was a span of 11 bases. This CDR3 comprises 14 residues. Here the CDR3 DNA reads TGTGCCAGCAGCTTAGTGTCTAGCCCGGATACGCAGTATTTT. This gives the protein CASSLVSSPDTQYF.